Listed here are 13 T cell receptor beta chains from one sample, sequenced in a study of blood T cell repertoires in COVID-19. The protocol was immunoSEQ multiplex PCR, while the TCRdb copy is restricted to in-frame clones and leaves out a portion. The sample has 200,000 to 250,000 clones; approximately 85% are singletons. The sample comprised PBMCs or T cells enriched from blood (not recorded which). Receptor source: a woman between 50 and 59 years old who had recovered from COVID-19.

This clone was recorded only once. The chain combines TRBV7-2 with TRBJ1-2; D call uncertain. The germline CDR1 and CDR2 sequences are SGHTA and FQGNSA. The CDR3 extends over 17 amino acids. Between the trimmed V and J ends, which lost 1 base and 0 bases, there was a span of 15 bases. CDR3 coding DNA: TGTGCCAGCAGCTTAGTTAGCCGCGGAAGAACTAACTATGGCTACACCTTC. Its translation: CASSLVSRGRTNYGYTF.

The chain has TRBV14 and TRBJ1-3, with D hard to call. CDR3 length: 15 amino acids. V was trimmed by 7 bases and J by 0 bases, leaving 13 bases between them. Germline V gene lookup returns CDR1 SGHDN and CDR2 FVKESK. The CDR3 loop reads CASNPTYDSGNTIYF. In nucleotides, the CDR3 is TGTGCCAGCAATCCTACCTATGACTCTGGAAACACCATATATTTT.

Concerning this clone: Distinct nucleotide sequences in the sample also encode this CDR3. The V and J genes are TRBV5-1 and TRBJ2-3; D call uncertain. The V and J ends lost 2 bases and 2 bases respectively, with 3 bases between them. CDR1 is SGHRS, CDR2 YFSETQ, per germline. There are 12 residues in the CDR3. The CDR3: CASSLHTDTQYF. CDR3 bases: TGCGCCAGCAGCTTACACACAGATACGCAGTATTTT.

This clone was seen a few times. V is TRBV4-1 and J is TRBJ1-2, with TRBD1 as a possible D gene (6 bases). Between the trimmed V and J ends, which lost 0 bases and 8 bases, there was a span of 16 bases. The CDR3 loop spans 15 amino acids. Looked up from germline, CDR1 is MGHRA and CDR2 is YSYEKL. The CDR3 reads CASSQDRTGLRGYTF. The CDR3 DNA reads TGCGCCAGCAGCCAAGATCGAACAGGGTTGAGAGGCTACACCTTC.

The chain joins TRBV2 to TRBJ1-4; 7 bases are a match to TRBD1. Germline-derived CDR1 and CDR2 are SNHLY and FYNNEI. The CDR3 contains 16 residues. V trimming: 6 bases; J trimming: 8 bases; junction bases outside the gene matches: 15. CDR3 nucleotides: TGTGCCAGCAGGCCGCTAAGACAGGGCAAAGGCGAAAAACTGTTTTTT. Translating gives CASRPLRQGKGEKLFF.

This sequence joins TRBV5-5 and TRBJ2-7; 10 bases fit TRBD2. Germline loops: CDR1 SGHKS, CDR2 YYEKEE (reference sequence). After removal of 2 bases from V and 2 bases from J, the junction contained 4 bases not matched to a gene. The CDR3 is 15 amino acids. DNA for the CDR3: TGTGCCAGCAGCTTTCAAGCGGGGGGGACCTACGAGCAGTACTTC. It translates to CASSFQAGGTYEQYF.

The chain couples TRBV5-1 to TRBJ2-2; 7 nucleotides match TRBD1. Losses at the gene ends were 0 bases for V and 3 bases for J; bases not matched to a gene: 8. The CDR3 runs to 17 residues. Germline CDR1 and CDR2: SGHRS and YFSETQ. CDR3 amino acids: CASSLGTGTAYTGELFF. The CDR3 region has the DNA TGCGCCAGCAGCTTGGGTACCGGGACAGCTTACACCGGGGAGCTGTTTTTT.

V gene TRBV28 combines with J gene TRBJ1-3; 7 bases agree with TRBD1. The J segment lost 7 bases and the V segment lost 2 bases, leaving 11 bases of the junction unmatched. The CDR3 loop spans 16 amino acids. The germline CDR1 and CDR2 sequences are MDHEN and SYDVKM. As DNA, the CDR3 is TGTGCCAGCAGTTTAGCCCTTCGGACAGGAGGGAACACCATATATTTT. Its protein product is CASSLALRTGGNTIYF.

This clone appeared once. The V call is TRBV6-6, the J call TRBJ1-1; TRBD1 is a possible D gene (5 bases). The CDR3 runs to 14 residues. Germline V gives CDR1 MNHNY, CDR2 SVGAGI (reference sequence). V was cut by 6 bases and J by 5 bases, with 16 bases left in between. In DNA, the CDR3 is TGTGCCAGCAGAAAAGCTCAGGGTTGGACTGAAGCTTTCTTT. This sequence encodes CASRKAQGWTEAFF.

This chain uses TRBV4-1 with TRBJ1-2; a weak D match, TRBD1 (5 bases). The germline V and J ends were trimmed by 6 bases and 7 bases, with 15 bases remaining between them. Germline loops: CDR1 MGHRA, CDR2 YSYEKL. The CDR3 is made up of 13 amino acids. This chain's CDR3 is CASRTGGGSGYTF. In DNA form, the CDR3 reads TGCGCCAGCAGGACGGGGGGAGGAAGTGGCTACACCTTC.

This clone was seen once. The genes are TRBV5-4 and TRBJ2-7; 7 bases match TRBD2. CDR1 and CDR2 (germline): SGHNT, YYREEE (reference sequence). The CDR3 runs to 17 residues. The J segment lost 6 bases and the V segment lost 0 bases, leaving 15 bases of the junction unmatched. This CDR3 is CASSLVSSGADGIEQYF. The DNA for the CDR3 is TGTGCCAGCAGCTTGGTCTCCAGCGGGGCCGATGGGATCGAGCAGTACTTC.

This chain uses TRBV5-6 with TRBJ1-1; D gene uncertain. The CDR3 spans 14 residues. Germline V gene data show CDR1 as SGHDT and CDR2 as YYEEEE. The V end lost 4 bases, the J end lost 6 bases, and 16 bases lay between the germline ends. CDR3 sequence (DNA): TGTGCCAGCAGCCGATTCCGACATGCCCCTGAAGCTTTCTTT. Protein product: CASSRFRHAPEAFF.

This clone showed up just once. This chain links TRBV30 with TRBJ1-6; 7 bases line up with TRBD1. V shed 2 bases, J shed 10 bases, and the junction held 5 bases outside the gene matches. This CDR3 is 13 amino acids long. The germline gives CDR1 GTSNPN, CDR2 SVGIG (reference sequence). CDR3 sequence (DNA): TGTGCCTGGAGTCGACAGGGAGTCTCACCCCTCCACTTT. Amino acid sequence: CAWSRQGVSPLHF.